Each of the 32 T cell receptor beta chains below was sequenced from the same sample in a study of OX40 agonist ivuxolimab in advanced cancers. Method: immunoSEQ multiplex PCR; TCRdb's copy keeps in-frame clones and lacks some. The sample consists of 44,000 or so clones, 79% of them appearing once. Sequences were derived from CD4+ or CD8+ T cells sorted from blood, sampled in a trial of the OX40 agonist ivuxolimab. Every receptor here comes from an adult with an advanced solid tumor such as melanoma, head and neck, liver or kidney cancer.

V and J are TRBV5-5 and TRBJ2-7; a possible D gene is TRBD2 (6 bases). The CDR3 covers 17 residues. Germline-derived CDR1 and CDR2 are SGHKS and YYEKEE (reference sequence). Trimming left V 6 bases short and J 1 base short, with 23 bases between. CDR3 sequence (DNA): TGTGCCAGCAACCGGGACTCCTATAGCTTGAGTTCCTACGAGCAGTACTTC. It translates to CASNRDSYSLSSYEQYF.

V usage is TRBV21-1 and J usage is TRBJ1-2. TRBV21-1 corresponds to a pseudogene. The CDR3 has 15 residues. The CDR3 DNA follows: TGTGCCAGCAGCAAGGGAGGCAGGGGTAACTATGGCTACACCTTC. Its protein product is CASSKGGRGNYGYTF.

This clone occurred once. The chain is built from TRBV7-8 and TRBJ1-4; D remains unclear. The germline V gene encodes CDR1 SGHVS and CDR2 FQNEAQ. The CDR3 extends over 14 amino acids. Trimming took 1 base from V and 5 from J, leaving 8 bases between them. CDR3 protein: CASSLEGANEKLFF. The CDR3 DNA sequence: TGTGCCAGCAGCTTAGAGGGTGCGAATGAAAAACTGTTTTTT.

This sequence joins TRBV6-5 and TRBJ2-7, with 7 bases identical to TRBD1. This CDR3 spans 15 amino acids. Losses at the gene ends were 8 bases for V and 3 bases for J; bases not matched to a gene: 13. Germline V lookup: CDR1 MNHEY, CDR2 SVGAGI. CDR3 loop: CASQPSTGVVYEQYF. For the CDR3, the DNA is TGTGCCAGCCAACCATCAACAGGGGTGGTCTACGAGCAGTACTTC.

The chain links TRBV4-2 to TRBJ1-2, with 11 bases matching TRBD1. The CDR3 covers 16 residues. Losses at the gene ends were 0 bases for V and 5 bases for J; bases not matched to a gene: 5. In germline, CDR1 is LGHNA, CDR2 YNFKEQ. CDR3 amino acids: CASSQEGTGGGYGYTF. CDR3 bases: TGTGCCAGCAGCCAAGAGGGGACAGGGGGAGGATATGGCTACACCTTC.

The chain has TRBV7-9 and TRBJ2-3, with D perhaps matching TRBD2 (5 bases). This CDR3 is built from 17 residues. V shed 3 bases and J shed 1 base, with 17 bases lying between them. CDR1 and CDR2 (germline): SEHNR, FQNEAQ (reference sequence). CDR3 sequence (DNA): TGTGCCAGCAGCTTGAGTAGAAGTCGGGGAGGCACAGATACGCAGTATTTT. This gives the protein CASSLSRSRGGTDTQYF.

The CDR3 loop is CASSDTVPRTEAFF. The CDR3 DNA reads as TGTGCCAGCAGTGATACAGTCCCGAGGACTGAAGCTTTCTTT. This chain links TRBV6-1 with TRBJ1-1; no firm D call. CDR1 MNHNS and CDR2 SASEGT come from the germline V gene. The length of the CDR3 is 14 residues. V shed 3 bases and J shed 5 bases, with 13 bases lying between them.

J is TRBJ2-7 and V is TRBV5-1; 7 nucleotides match TRBD1. Germline lookup yields CDR1 SGHRS and CDR2 YFSETQ. CDR3 size: 13 residues. The V segment lost 4 bases and the J segment 7 bases; nucleotides outside the gene matches: 8. The CDR3 region has the DNA TGCGCCAGCAGCGTGGGACAGTGGGAAGAGCAGTACTTC. Residues: CASSVGQWEEQYF.

This sequence joins TRBV6-5 and TRBJ2-7; 9 bases align to TRBD1. V lost 7 bases, J lost 3 bases, and 7 bases stayed unmatched. This CDR3 is built from 14 residues. In germline, CDR1 is MNHEY, CDR2 SVGAGI. CDR3 loop: CASKLRTGVYEQYF. The DNA of the CDR3 is TGTGCCAGCAAGCTAAGGACAGGGGTCTACGAGCAGTACTTC.

For the CDR3, the DNA is TGTGCCAGCAGCTTAGTGCGGGGGCTCCACGAGCAGTACTTC. Its translation: CASSLVRGLHEQYF. V is TRBV7-8 and J is TRBJ2-7, with D maybe TRBD2 (7 bases). The CDR3 is made up of 14 amino acids. Germline V gene lookup returns CDR1 SGHVS and CDR2 FQNEAQ. Trimming removed 1 base from V and 5 bases from J, with 12 bases in between. The whole variable domain, filled in from reference TRBV7-8 and TRBJ2-7, reads GAGVSQSPRYKVAKRGQDVALRCDPISGHVSLFWYQQALGQGPEFLTYFQNEAQLDKSGLPSDRFFAERPEGSVSTLKIQRTQQEDSAVYLCASSLVRGLHEQYFGPGTRLTVT.

The J gene is TRBJ1-3, the V gene TRBV2; weak D call: TRBD1 (6 bases). Germline assignment: CDR1 SNHLY and CDR2 FYNNEI. This CDR3 has 15 amino acids. Trimming stripped 6 bases from V and 0 bases from J, with 12 bases between. The CDR3 DNA reads as TGTGCCAGCAGGGCCACAGGGACCTCTGGAAACACCATATATTTT. It specifies CASRATGTSGNTIYF.

The V and J genes are TRBV15 and TRBJ1-2; no firm D call. V shed 0 bases and J shed 4 bases, with 6 bases lying between them. CDR3 length equals 13 residues. CDR1 and CDR2 from the germline V gene are LNHNV and YYDKDF (reference sequence). The CDR3: CATSRDTVYGYTF. DNA for the CDR3: TGTGCCACCAGCAGAGACACTGTCTATGGCTACACCTTC.

The chain couples TRBV5-1 to TRBJ2-3; D gene uncertain. Deletions cut 1 base from V and 2 bases from J, with 14 bases between. CDR1 is SGHRS, CDR2 YFSETQ, per germline. This CDR3 comprises 16 residues. CDR3 in amino acids: CASSLLSRPSTDTQYF. Written as DNA, the CDR3 is TGCGCCAGCAGCTTGCTGTCGCGGCCTTCCACAGATACGCAGTATTTT.

This clone was observed once. This chain uses TRBV4-3 with TRBJ2-1, with 8 bases fitting TRBD2. The CDR3 is made up of 15 amino acids. Germline V gene sequence: CDR1 LGHNA, CDR2 YSLEER. V lost 2 bases to trimming and J lost 0 bases; unmatched junction nucleotides: 0. The CDR3 here is CASSQSGSSYNEQFF. The CDR3 DNA sequence: TGCGCCAGCAGCCAAAGCGGGAGCTCCTACAATGAGCAGTTCTTC.

This clone was seen a few times. V and J are TRBV19 and TRBJ1-2; D call uncertain. Germline CDR1 and CDR2: LNHDA and SQIVND (reference sequence). Trimming removed 3 bases from V and 5 bases from J, with 10 bases in between. The CDR3 runs to 13 residues. The CDR3: CASSMREFYGYTF. CDR3 in DNA: TGTGCCAGTAGTATGAGGGAGTTTTATGGCTACACCTTC.

The chain has TRBV21-1 and TRBJ1-2. TRBV21-1 is classified as a pseudogene. The CDR3 is 13 residues long. The CDR3 DNA reads TGTGCCAGCACCCCGGCCCGGGCGAATGGCTACACCTTC. Its protein is CASTPARANGYTF.

This chain joins TRBV19 and TRBJ2-1; either TRBD1 or TRBD2 may fit D (5 bases each). CDR1 and CDR2 from the germline V gene are LNHDA and SQIVND (reference sequence). The CDR3 has 16 residues. Deletions cut 9 bases from V and 6 bases from J, with 24 bases between. The CDR3 loop reads CASLNLGSGTPNEQFF. The CDR3 DNA follows: TGTGCCAGCCTCAACCTCGGCTCCGGGACCCCCAATGAGCAGTTCTTC.

This chain joins TRBV5-1 and TRBJ2-7; no clear D. V shed 4 bases and J shed 0 bases, with 11 bases lying between them. The CDR3 is 14 residues long. Germline V gene data show CDR1 as SGHRS and CDR2 as YFSETQ. The CDR3 sequence: CASSPLSSSYEQYF. The CDR3 DNA is TGCGCCAGCAGCCCCCTCAGTAGCTCCTACGAGCAGTACTTC.

The rearrangement joins TRBV7-8 to TRBJ2-5; D uncertain. The V end was cut by 5 bases, the J end by 0 bases, with 13 bases between. The CDR3 is 15 residues long. Per the germline V gene, CDR1 is SGHVS and CDR2 is FQNEAQ. The CDR3 loop reads CASSPRQTYQETQYF. For the CDR3, the DNA is TGTGCCAGCAGCCCTCGGCAGACGTACCAAGAGACCCAGTACTTC.

V usage is TRBV4-3 and J usage is TRBJ2-5; D may be TRBD2 (6 bases). The V end lost 0 bases, the J end lost 2 bases, and 22 bases lay between the germline ends. The CDR3 length is 19 residues. Germline V lookup: CDR1 LGHNA, CDR2 YSLEER. As DNA, the CDR3 is TGCGCCAGCAGCCAAGATCTCCGGACTAACACTATTGGACAAGAGACCCAGTACTTC. Protein: CASSQDLRTNTIGQETQYF.

The rearrangement uses TRBV7-3 and TRBJ2-2, with D possibly matching TRBD1 (6 bases). V lost 5 bases and J lost 5, with 12 bases in between. Germline assignment: CDR1 SGHTA and CDR2 FQGTGA. This CDR3 has 14 amino acids. CDR3 residues: CASSTRTETGELFF. In DNA form, the CDR3 reads TGTGCCAGCAGCACCCGGACAGAAACCGGGGAGCTGTTTTTT.

The chain carries TRBV18 and TRBJ1-1; D is unclear. Germline V CDR1 and CDR2: KGHSH, LQKENI. V was cut by 3 bases and J by 2 bases, with 10 bases left in between. CDR3 length: 14 amino acids. The CDR3, as DNA: TGTGCCAGCTCACCCCCATCGGGAAACACTGAAGCTTTCTTT. Residues: CASSPPSGNTEAFF.

V is TRBV18 and J is TRBJ2-6; 10 bases align to TRBD1. The V segment lost 2 bases and the J segment 2 bases; nucleotides outside the gene matches: 6. Germline CDR1 is KGHSH and CDR2 is LQKENI. CDR3 length: 18 amino acids. In DNA, the CDR3 is TGTGCCAGCTCACCATTCGGGACAGGGGACGCTGGGGCCAACGTCCTGACTTTC. Encoded protein: CASSPFGTGDAGANVLTF.

J is TRBJ1-6 and V is TRBV5-4; a weak D match, TRBD1 (5 bases). The CDR3 sequence is 15 residues long. Germline CDR1 reads SGHNT; CDR2 reads YYREEE (reference sequence). V lost 6 bases to trimming and J lost 10 bases, with 20 bases between them. The CDR3 here is CASNTGGGIGSPLHF. Here the CDR3 DNA reads TGTGCCAGCAATACGGGGGGTGGAATAGGATCACCCCTCCACTTT.

This chain uses TRBV10-2 with TRBJ2-1; 9 bases align to TRBD2. Per the germline V gene, CDR1 is WSHSY and CDR2 is SAAADI. This CDR3 region has 16 residues. J was trimmed by 5 bases and V by 2 bases; bases with no gene match: 7. The chain's CDR3 is CASSEELASGNNEQFF. CDR3 coding DNA: TGCGCCAGCAGTGAGGAGTTGGCTAGCGGGAACAATGAGCAGTTCTTC.

V gene TRBV6-1 combines with J gene TRBJ2-7, with D uncertain. The CDR3 length is 13 residues. V lost 0 bases and J lost 5, with 8 bases in between. Per the germline V gene, CDR1 is MNHNS and CDR2 is SASEGT. The CDR3 spells CASSEAEKNEQYF. The CDR3 nucleotides are TGTGCCAGCAGTGAAGCGGAGAAGAACGAGCAGTACTTC.

The rearrangement uses TRBV27 and TRBJ2-5; D is undetermined. CDR3 length: 8 amino acids. The germline gives CDR1 MNHEY, CDR2 SMNVEV (reference sequence). CDR3 DNA sequence: TGTCCGGAAAAGACCCAGTACTTC. This translates into CPEKTQYF.

This clone appeared a few times. V gene TRBV19 combines with J gene TRBJ2-5; 9 bases agree with TRBD1. V shed 3 bases and J 5 bases; nucleotides not matched to a gene: 4. This CDR3 comprises 14 residues. CDR1 is LNHDA, CDR2 SQIVND, per germline (reference sequence). The CDR3 protein is CASSIFGQGETQYF. The CDR3 DNA reads as TGTGCCAGTAGTATCTTCGGACAGGGGGAGACCCAGTACTTC.

This clone was recorded once. The chain links TRBV19 to TRBJ2-1; TRBD2 aligns across 8 bases. The length of the CDR3 is 14 residues. Looked up from germline, CDR1 is LNHDA and CDR2 is SQIVND (reference sequence). V trimming: 3 bases; J trimming: 8 bases; junction bases outside the gene matches: 6. CDR3 sequence: CASSIGTRRYEQFF. CDR3 nucleotides: TGTGCCAGTAGTATCGGGACTAGGAGGTATGAGCAGTTCTTC.

The chain couples TRBV7-8 to TRBJ1-5; 7 bases are a match to TRBD1. The ends lost 3 bases at V and 7 bases at J; junction bases unmatched: 18. The germline V gene has CDR1 SGHVS and CDR2 FQNEAQ. CDR3 length: 18 amino acids. The CDR3 sequence is CASSLNRPGQRTRQPQHF. The CDR3 region has the DNA TGTGCCAGCAGCTTGAATAGACCGGGACAGAGGACGAGGCAGCCCCAGCATTTT. Complete variable domain (other parts from reference TRBV7-8 and TRBJ1-5): GAGVSQSPRYKVAKRGQDVALRCDPISGHVSLFWYQQALGQGPEFLTYFQNEAQLDKSGLPSDRFFAERPEGSVSTLKIQRTQQEDSAVYLCASSLNRPGQRTRQPQHFGDGTRLSIL.

This clone was observed a handful of times. The V call is TRBV11-3, the J call TRBJ2-2; 11 nucleotides match TRBD2. Germline-derived CDR1 and CDR2 are SGHNT and YENEEA. The J segment lost 6 bases and the V segment lost 5 bases, leaving 5 bases of the junction unmatched. CDR3 length: 15 amino acids. The CDR3 here is CASSLSGRGAGELFF. The CDR3, as DNA: TGTGCCAGCAGCCTTAGCGGGAGGGGGGCCGGGGAGCTGTTTTTT.

This chain uses TRBV19 with TRBJ2-2; D is perhaps TRBD1 (6 bases). V lost 9 bases and J 1 base, leaving 18 bases between the germline ends. Germline V lookup: CDR1 LNHDA, CDR2 SQIVND (reference sequence). The CDR3 runs to 16 residues. The CDR3 sequence is CASKPQGWVNTGELFF. For the CDR3, the DNA is TGTGCCAGCAAACCCCAGGGGTGGGTGAACACCGGGGAGCTGTTTTTT.